The source of this T cell receptor beta chain is a study of shared clonotypes between healthy human individuals (dated by TCRdb to the early 2020s). In the study overall: The cohort comprised two women and three men aged 18 to 49 years. To estimate repertoire size and how much clonotype sharing occurs between individuals, the study deeply sequenced the blood TCR repertoires of roughly 5 healthy adults. Per donor, leukapheresis produced somewhere between about 0.9 and 9.5 billion PBMCs. For each donor, three plates each were used for CD4 naive and CD4 memory, two plates were used for CD8 naive, and one plate was used for CD8 memory. To increase sequencing depth and limit assay-specific biases, TCR repertoire library preparation and sequencing were carried out by different laboratories using diverse techniques. General findings and caveats noted by the study authors: Even with the large sequencing depth, rarefaction of the sorted-subset datasets indicated that sequencing was incomplete. Based on pairwise subsampling, the degree of clonotype sharing among donors was expected to be affected by sequencing depth. The genetic and exposure-history diversity represented was limited by the small number of donors. Higher generation probabilities were observed for clonotypes shared by all four sorted-subset donors than for non-shared clonotypes. Sharing across a handful of donors was observed for 4.5% to 6.5% of naive CD4, less than 4% of naive CD8, 2% to 2.5% of memory CD4, and around 0.4% of memory CD8 clonotypes. Sampling was restricted to blood, and TCR repertoires in tissue are likely to differ from TCR repertoires in blood. Estimated clonotype richness was generally larger for naive than for memory subsets.

Using the deep immunoSEQ assay, TCR CDR3 regions were amplified from genomic DNA by multiplex PCR. Genomic DNA extracted from each cell subset was distributed evenly over all wells of several immunoSEQ 96-well plates, and each plate served as one replicate. For sorted subsets, around 200 ng genomic DNA, equal to about 30,000 T cell genomes, was loaded into each replicate PCR. Purified libraries were quantified with a Qubit 3.0 fluorometer, sized on a Bioanalyzer 2100, and re-quantified with the KAPA Library Quantification kit. Each immunoSEQ 96-well plate was sequenced on its own single-read 150-cycle Illumina NextSeq 550 flow cell. The original pipeline was this. Because the immunoSEQ output included only junctional sequences and no quality scores, the filtering could not be the same as the filtering used for full-length reads. Sequences were annotated with PyIR, a Python wrapper for IgBLAST v1.9, and V/J genes and CDR3 were assigned using IMGT germline references. Reads with weak V/J assignments (E-value above 1e-6), missing CDR3, stop codons, out-of-frame junctions, or ambiguous translated residues were removed. V3J clonotypes were defined as sequences sharing an identical inferred V gene, J gene, and CDR3 amino acid sequence. Percentage overlap between repertoires was calculated by dividing the number of shared unique clonotypes by the size of the smaller repertoire. Richness of each repertoire was evaluated using RTK rarefaction, the Chao1 estimator, and Recon v2.1 estimates of unobserved clonotypes. OLGA was used to compute generation probabilities for all TCRbeta clonotypes that the gDNA method yielded from several donors. This is the immuneACCESS table as TCRdb keeps it, with only in-frame sequences that have V and J called. A part of the clones is gone; compared with another copy, unresolved V genes explain less than half, and the rest is unexplained. V, J and clone size were drawn from that table, and D and trimming were deduced from the DNA. The sample profile shows roughly 2 million clones; less than 95% of them were found once. More than 0.95% of the sample goes to the ten largest clones.

Looking up the germline V gene (reference sequence) yields CDR1 SSHAT and CDR2 FNYEAQ. Spanning cysteine to phenylalanine, the CDR3 consists of 15 amino acids. The kept DNA is CDR3 alone, 45 bases in frame from the first base. CD8 naive samples were CD45RO-negative cells positively selected for CCR7, giving a CD45RA+CCR7+ population that excluded TemRA cells. The donors were healthy, HIV-negative adults who had no recently reported acute infections or vaccinations. All donors were Caucasian adults living in Nashville, Tennessee, USA. After blood collection by leukapheresis, PBMCs were isolated using Ficoll-Histopaque density gradient centrifugation and then cryopreserved in the vapor phase of liquid nitrogen. Purity and quantity of every magnetically sorted T cell population were checked by analytical flow cytometry. From each sorted fraction, genomic DNA was isolated and quantified by UV absorbance on a Nanodrop 2000c.

A word on this clone: The antigen it binds to is not known. One end of the junction fails to match germline, which may point to a read error.

Here the chain combines TRBV7-7 and TRBJ2-2; 7 nucleotides in the junction match TRBD1. This receptor was obtained from a man between 18 and 29 years old in good health. Sequenced sample: naive CD8+ T cells sorted from blood. Reading the label with the study, this specimen's cell subset or site is: CD45RA+CCR7+. The bases are TGTGCTAGCAGCTTAGGGACAGACCACACCGGGGAGCTGTTTTTT. Its protein product is CASSLGTDHTGELFF.